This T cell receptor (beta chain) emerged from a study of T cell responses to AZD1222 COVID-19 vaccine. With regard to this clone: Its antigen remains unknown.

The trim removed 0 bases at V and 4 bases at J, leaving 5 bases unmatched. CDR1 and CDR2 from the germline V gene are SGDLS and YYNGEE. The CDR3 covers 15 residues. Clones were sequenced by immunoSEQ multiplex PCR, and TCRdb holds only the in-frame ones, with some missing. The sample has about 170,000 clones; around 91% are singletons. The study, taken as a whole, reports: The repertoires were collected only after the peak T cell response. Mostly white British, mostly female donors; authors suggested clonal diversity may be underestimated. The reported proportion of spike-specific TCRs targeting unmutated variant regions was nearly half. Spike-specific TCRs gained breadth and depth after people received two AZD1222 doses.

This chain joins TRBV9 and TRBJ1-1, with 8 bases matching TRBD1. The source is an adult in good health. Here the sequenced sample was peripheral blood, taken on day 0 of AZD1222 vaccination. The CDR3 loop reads CASSVVQGAGTEAFF. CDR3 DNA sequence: TGTGCCAGCAGCGTAGTCCAGGGGGCGGGCACTGAAGCTTTCTTT. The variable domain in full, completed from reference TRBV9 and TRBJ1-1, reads DSGVTQTPKHLITATGQRVTLRCSPRSGDLSVYWYQQSLDQGLQFLIQYYNGEERAKGNILERFSAQQFPDLHSELNLSSLELGDSALYFCASSVVQGAGTEAFFGQGTRLTVV.